The 23 T cell receptor beta chains below were found in one sample sequenced in a study of untreated major depressive disorder listed by TCRdb under 2018. Libraries were made using the immunoSEQ multiplex PCR assay. In TCRdb, the immuneACCESS table is reduced to in-frame sequences with V and J assigned. These tables do not hold every clone; where another copy was compared, an unresolved V gene accounts for under half, and the others remain unexplained. Counted in this sample were about 18,000 clones; more than 70% of them appeared once. The ten most abundant clones make up about 0.8% of the sample. The sequencing sample was made of CD4+ T cells from PBMCs. These TCRs come from a woman between 25 and 40 years old in good health.

The chain uses TRBV28 and TRBJ2-1, with 15 positions matching TRBD2. CDR1 is MDHEN, CDR2 SYDVKM, per germline. V trimming: 4 bases; J trimming: 10 bases; junction bases outside the gene matches: 8. The CDR3 length is 16 residues. The DNA of the CDR3 is TGTGCCAGCAGTTACCGGACTAGCGGGAGGGGGGAGGAGCAGTTCTTC. This translates into CASSYRTSGRGEEQFF.

The V call is TRBV27, the J call TRBJ2-1, with D possibly TRBD1 on 6 matching bases. The CDR3 runs 16 residues. From germline, CDR1 is MNHEY and CDR2 SMNVEV (reference sequence). The V gene lost 2 bases and the J gene lost 0 bases, with 11 bases spanning the gap. The CDR3 here is CASSLPGVSSYNEQFF. CDR3 nucleotides: TGTGCCAGCAGTTTACCAGGGGTGAGCTCCTACAATGAGCAGTTCTTC.

J is TRBJ2-7 and V is TRBV7-8; D is unclear. The CDR3 totals 14 residues. V dropped 5 bases and J dropped 9 bases, with 20 bases sitting between them. Germline-derived CDR1 and CDR2 are SGHVS and FQNEAQ. The chain's CDR3 is CASSASRVPSVQYF. Here the CDR3 DNA reads TGTGCCAGCAGCGCTTCCCGGGTCCCGTCCGTGCAGTACTTC.

J is TRBJ1-5 and V is TRBV6-5, with D unclear. Deletions cut 6 bases from V and 3 bases from J, with 15 bases between. There are 15 residues in the CDR3. The germline gives CDR1 MNHEY, CDR2 SVGAGI. CDR3 region: CASSRFSGINQPQHF. DNA of the CDR3: TGTGCCAGCAGCCGGTTTAGTGGGATCAATCAGCCCCAGCATTTT.

This clone was detected once. The chain carries TRBV30 and TRBJ2-2; 7 bases line up with TRBD2. Germline V gives CDR1 GTSNPN, CDR2 SVGIG (reference sequence). The CDR3 has 15 amino acids. The V and J ends lost 3 bases and 7 bases, in that order; junction bases with no gene match: 11. The CDR3: CAWRASGNLGGELFF. The CDR3 DNA follows: TGTGCCTGGAGGGCCAGCGGGAATCTGGGCGGGGAGCTGTTTTTT.

The V call is TRBV15, the J call TRBJ1-1; D is perhaps TRBD1 (5 bases). This CDR3 is built from 13 residues. V lost 3 bases to trimming and J lost 6 bases, with 11 bases between them. Germline V gene data show CDR1 as LNHNV and CDR2 as YYDKDF (reference sequence). The CDR3, as DNA: TGTGCCACCAGCAGGGGGGATGGCCCTGAAGCTTTCTTT. This translates into CATSRGDGPEAFF.

The J gene is TRBJ2-7, the V gene TRBV28; D remains unclear. This CDR3 has 15 residues. V lost 6 bases and J lost 1, with 16 bases in between. CDR1 and CDR2 (germline): MDHEN, SYDVKM. CDR3 amino acids: CASSLLRASSYEQYF. The CDR3 nucleotides are TGTGCCAGCAGCCTCCTTCGCGCGAGTTCCTACGAGCAGTACTTC.

The V and J genes are TRBV7-3 and TRBJ2-7, with TRBD2 matching over 8 bases. The V and J ends lost 2 bases and 4 bases, in that order; junction bases with no gene match: 4. CDR3 length: 14 amino acids. Per germline, CDR1 SGHTA and CDR2 FQGTGA. The CDR3 here is CASSLQAGEYEQYF. CDR3 nucleotide sequence: TGTGCCAGCAGCTTACAAGCGGGAGAGTACGAGCAGTACTTC.

The chain joins TRBV27 to TRBJ2-3; 7 positions agree with TRBD1. After removal of 6 bases from V and 1 base from J, the junction contained 4 bases not matched to a gene. This CDR3 is 14 amino acids long. Germline CDR1 is MNHEY and CDR2 is SMNVEV (reference sequence). For the CDR3, the DNA is TGTGCCAGCAGACAGGGGTTCGGCACAGATACGCAGTATTTT. Amino acid sequence: CASRQGFGTDTQYF.

The CDR3 loop is CASSSLTQGYSPLHF. The CDR3 bases are TGTGCCAGCAGCTCCCTCACCCAGGGATATTCACCCCTCCACTTT. The chain carries TRBV7-2 and TRBJ1-6, with D possibly TRBD1 on 5 matching bases. Trimming stripped 4 bases from V and 8 bases from J, with 15 bases between. The CDR3 has 15 residues. Germline V gives CDR1 SGHTA, CDR2 FQGNSA.

V is TRBV30 and J is TRBJ1-4; D is ambiguous. From germline, CDR1 is GTSNPN and CDR2 SVGIG (reference sequence). Between the trimmed V and J ends, which lost 5 bases and 7 bases, there was a span of 8 bases. This CDR3 spans 11 amino acids. The CDR3 region has the DNA TGTGCCTGGGCTTCGGGTGAAAAACTGTTTTTT. Protein sequence: CAWASGEKLFF.

The chain links TRBV7-6 to TRBJ1-5; D uncertain. CDR1 is SGHVS and CDR2 is FNYEAQ in the germline V gene. Trimming shortened V by 3 bases and J by 4 bases, and 7 bases separated the two germline ends. The CDR3 spans 13 residues. CDR3 sequence: CASSFGPNQPQHF. Here the CDR3 DNA reads TGTGCCAGCAGCTTTGGGCCGAATCAGCCCCAGCATTTT. The entire variable domain, with the rest obtained from reference TRBV7-6 and TRBJ1-5, is as follows: GAGVSQSPRYKVTKRGQDVALRCDPISGHVSLYWYRQALGQGPEFLTYFNYEAQQDKSGLPNDRFSAERPEGSISTLTIQRTEQRDSAMYRCASSFGPNQPQHFGDGTRLSIL.

This clone turned up a few times. J is TRBJ1-5 and V is TRBV2, with a possible D match to TRBD1 (5 bases). Trimming took off 6 bases at V and 3 bases at J, with 6 bases between the two ends. The germline CDR1 and CDR2 sequences are SNHLY and FYNNEI. The CDR3 extends over 12 amino acids. The CDR3 sequence: CASRDNNQPQHF. CDR3 DNA sequence: TGTGCCAGCAGGGACAACAATCAGCCCCAGCATTTT. Combining the CDR3 with reference TRBV2 and TRBJ1-5 gives the whole variable domain EPEVTQTPSHQVTQMGQEVILRCVPISNHLYFYWYRQILGQKVEFLVSFYNNEISEKSEIFDDQFSVERPDGSNFTLKIRSTKLEDSAMYFCASRDNNQPQHFGDGTRLSIL.

The genes are TRBV6-4 and TRBJ2-2; D gene uncertain. This CDR3 has 13 amino acids. Trimming left V 2 bases short and J 4 bases short, with 5 bases between. Per germline, CDR1 MRHNA and CDR2 SNTAGT. CDR3 DNA sequence: TGTGCCAGCAGTGACCTAGGCACCGGGGAGCTGTTTTTT. This translates into CASSDLGTGELFF.

The sample holds one count of this clone. The rearrangement links TRBV7-9 to TRBJ1-5; 8 nucleotides line up with TRBD1. V trimming: 1 base; J trimming: 6 bases; junction bases outside the gene matches: 5. In germline, CDR1 is SEHNR, CDR2 FQNEAQ (reference sequence). The CDR3 is made up of 15 amino acids. The CDR3 coding sequence is TGTGCCAGCAGCTTAGGACAGGGGTTGGGTCAGCCCCAGCATTTT. This translates into CASSLGQGLGQPQHF. Full variable domain (missing parts from reference TRBV7-9 and TRBJ1-5): DTGVSQNPRHKITKRGQNVTFRCDPISEHNRLYWYRQTLGQGPEFLTYFQNEAQLEKSRLLSDRFSAERPKGSFSTLEIQRTEQGDSAMYLCASSLGQGLGQPQHFGDGTRLSIL.

The J gene is TRBJ2-3, the V gene TRBV6-1; TRBD2 might be the D (5 bases). The V and J ends lost 8 bases and 4 bases respectively, with 19 bases between them. The CDR3 is 15 residues long. Germline V gene data show CDR1 as MNHNS and CDR2 as SASEGT. The CDR3 loop is CASSLLGRGPDTQYF. The CDR3 nucleotides read TGTGCCAGCTCCTTACTAGGTCGAGGGCCAGATACGCAGTATTTT.

The chain has TRBV30 and TRBJ2-7; D is undetermined. This CDR3 comprises 11 residues. The germline V gene has CDR1 GTSNPN and CDR2 SVGIG (reference sequence). Trimming shortened V by 7 bases and J by 3 bases, and 10 bases separated the two germline ends. The CDR3: CASGRRYEQYF. CDR3 nucleotides: TGTGCCTCCGGACGGCGCTACGAGCAGTACTTC.

V usage is TRBV4-1 and J usage is TRBJ2-2, with D hard to call. This CDR3 contains 15 residues. The germline CDR1 and CDR2 sequences are MGHRA and YSYEKL. The V gene lost 2 bases and the J gene lost 7 bases, with 14 bases spanning the gap. In DNA, the CDR3 is TGCGCCAGCAGCCAACCCCTCCGAGGATTCGGGGAGCTGTTTTTT. It specifies CASSQPLRGFGELFF.

CDR3 region: CASSLVGGAVGTEAFF. Here the CDR3 DNA reads TGTGCCAGCAGCTTGGTAGGGGGTGCGGTGGGGACTGAAGCTTTCTTT. The rearrangement links TRBV5-6 to TRBJ1-1; perhaps TRBD1 as D (6 bases). V shed 0 bases and J shed 5 bases, with 17 bases lying between them. This CDR3 comprises 16 residues. Germline values: CDR1 SGHDT, CDR2 YYEEEE. The variable domain in full, with the rest retrieved from reference TRBV5-6 and TRBJ1-1, is DAGVTQSPTHLIKTRGQQVTLRCSPKSGHDTVSWYQQALGQGPQFIFQYYEEEERQRGNFPDRFSGHQFPNYSSELNVNALLLGDSALYLCASSLVGGAVGTEAFFGQGTRLTVV.

The V gene is TRBV6-5, the J gene TRBJ1-6; the D gene is possibly TRBD1 (6 bases). V lost 6 bases and J 10 bases, leaving 19 bases between the germline ends. The CDR3 has 15 residues. Germline CDR1 MNHEY, CDR2 SVGAGI. DNA for the CDR3: TGTGCCAGCAGACCTCAAGGGGGGACGGGATCACCCCTCCACTTT. This codes for CASRPQGGTGSPLHF.

The V and J genes are TRBV7-6 and TRBJ2-7, with 9 bases matching TRBD2. CDR3 length: 15 amino acids. Germline V gene data show CDR1 as SGHVS and CDR2 as FNYEAQ. The J segment lost 5 bases and the V segment lost 5 bases, leaving 10 bases of the junction unmatched. CDR3 DNA sequence: TGTGCCAGCAGCCCCCGCGGGAGGGGGTATCACGAGCAGTACTTC. Residues: CASSPRGRGYHEQYF.

In its sample, this clone was seen once. The chain is built from TRBV28 and TRBJ2-7; D call uncertain. Trimming pared 1 base from V and 0 bases from J, leaving 7 bases between. Germline V lookup: CDR1 MDHEN, CDR2 SYDVKM. This CDR3 is built from 14 residues. CDR3 amino acids: CASSLSTGSYEQYF. The DNA of the CDR3 is TGTGCCAGCAGTTTATCTACGGGCTCCTACGAGCAGTACTTC.

The chain employs TRBV6-1 and TRBJ2-5; D is perhaps TRBD1 or TRBD2 (6 bases each). The CDR3 consists of 13 residues. Deletions cut 5 bases from V and 5 bases from J, with 12 bases between. Germline V gene data show CDR1 as MNHNS and CDR2 as SASEGT. As DNA, the CDR3 is TGTGCCAGCAGTCCCGGGGGCGCGGAGACCCAGTACTTC. It specifies CASSPGGAETQYF.